The T cell receptor beta chain described here comes from a study of blood T cell repertoires in COVID-19. This clone was seen only a few times. Per the original methods: Reference gene primer amplification gave estimated nucleated cell counts. The assay was immunoSEQ multiplex PCR, and TCRdb's table has in-frame clones only and misses some. V, J and clone size derive from that table, while D and trimming were established from the DNA sequence. Among about 89,000 clones listed, approximately 80% were seen once. The germline CDR1 and CDR2 sequences are ENHRY and SYGVKD. The CDR3 totals 17 residues. The J segment lost 8 bases and the V segment lost 2 bases, leaving 13 bases of the junction unmatched.

The TCR sequence derives from a human donor in a cohort sampled during active COVID-19. This sequence joins TRBV10-3 and TRBJ2-3, with 10 bases matching TRBD1. The sample was peripheral blood. Written as DNA, the CDR3 is TGTGCCATCAGTGAGGGACCGGGACAGGGGCCCCTAGGTACGCAGTATTTT. It is translated as CAISEGPGQGPLGTQYF.